These T cell receptor beta chains were read from a single sample in a study of T-cell memory formation after mild COVID-19. TCRdb reprocessed the 5' RACE reads via MiXCR and lists one record per CDR3 protein. The repertoire has around 410,000 distinct CDR3 sequences, around 22% of them found once; the top ten carry about 12%. Sequences were obtained from PBMCs or a T cell subset sorted from them (not recorded which). These receptors all stem from an adult woman who had mild COVID-19 (a few samples of this study predate the infection). Cell type and time point are not known. Each CDR3 is given with its conserved first and last residue. Each record gives: clone size, D gene, J gene, V gene, CDR3 DNA, CDR3 protein. D genes are given only for firm matches. For some rows the clone size is stated as once, few or many, or as a class when expanded; others skip it.

abundance: .
d_gene: TRBD2
j_gene: TRBJ2-7
v_gene: TRBV10-2
CDR3nt: TGCGCCAGCAGGCCGGGGGGTGCCTACGAGCAGTACTTC
CDR3aa: CASRPGGAYEQYF

abundance: .
d_gene: TRBD2
j_gene: TRBJ2-1
v_gene: TRBV7-3
CDR3nt: TGTGCCAGCAGCTTAATTCCTAGCGGGGGTAATGAGCAGTTCTTC
CDR3aa: CASSLIPSGGNEQFF

abundance: .
d_gene: TRBD2
j_gene: TRBJ2-1
v_gene: TRBV11-2
CDR3nt: TGTGCCAGCAGCTTAGAGGCGGGAGTTTTGAATGAGCAGTTCTTC
CDR3aa: CASSLEAGVLNEQFF

abundance: few
d_gene: TRBD2
j_gene: TRBJ2-3
v_gene: TRBV9
CDR3nt: TGTGCCAGCAGCGCCCCGGGGGGGACAGATACGCAGTATTTT
CDR3aa: CASSAPGGTDTQYF

abundance: .
d_gene: TRBD2
j_gene: TRBJ2-7
v_gene: TRBV7-2
CDR3nt: TGTGCCAGCCGTAAGGCTAGCGGCTACGAGCAGTACTTC
CDR3aa: CASRKASGYEQYF

abundance: few
d_gene: TRBD2
j_gene: TRBJ2-3
v_gene: TRBV5-1
CDR3nt: TGCGCCAGCAGCTCCGGACTAGCGGGGCTTCTCGGGACAGATACGCAGTATTTT
CDR3aa: CASSSGLAGLLGTDTQYF

abundance: few
d_gene: .
j_gene: TRBJ2-2
v_gene: TRBV27
CDR3nt: TGTGCCAGCAGTTTAAGTCGGGCTCTCAACACCGGGGAGCTGTTTTTT
CDR3aa: CASSLSRALNTGELFF

abundance: few
d_gene: .
j_gene: TRBJ2-1
v_gene: TRBV5-1
CDR3nt: TGCGCCAGCAGCCTAGCAAAGGGGGGTCATGAGCAGTTCTTC
CDR3aa: CASSLAKGGHEQFF

abundance: .
d_gene: TRBD2
j_gene: TRBJ2-3
v_gene: TRBV7-8
CDR3nt: TGTGCCAGCAGCTCTTCCCCAAGCGGGAGCGCAACTACGCAGTATTTT
CDR3aa: CASSSSPSGSATTQYF

abundance: .
d_gene: .
j_gene: TRBJ2-3
v_gene: TRBV9
CDR3nt: TGTGCCAGCAGCCCCACTAGCCTTCCAGATACGCAGTATTTT
CDR3aa: CASSPTSLPDTQYF

abundance: few
d_gene: TRBD1
j_gene: TRBJ1-4
v_gene: TRBV20-1
CDR3nt: TGCAGTGCTACCGGGACAGAGGTCGCAACTAATGAAAAACTGTTTTTT
CDR3aa: CSATGTEVATNEKLFF

abundance: once
d_gene: TRBD1
j_gene: TRBJ1-1
v_gene: TRBV9
CDR3nt: TGTGCCAGCAGCGTCGGACAGGGGAATTCGAACACTGAAGCTTTCTTT
CDR3aa: CASSVGQGNSNTEAFF

abundance: .
d_gene: .
j_gene: TRBJ2-1
v_gene: TRBV7-9
CDR3nt: TGTGCCCCCCCCCTCAATGAGCAGTTCTTC
CDR3aa: CAPPLNEQFF

abundance: .
d_gene: .
j_gene: TRBJ1-1
v_gene: TRBV5-1
CDR3nt: TGCGCCAGCAGCTTGAGTCGGCAGGGAACTGAAGCTTTCTTT
CDR3aa: CASSLSRQGTEAFF

abundance: .
d_gene: TRBD1
j_gene: TRBJ1-1
v_gene: TRBV5-1
CDR3nt: TGCGCCAGCAGCTCAGCCGGGACAGGGAACACTGAAGCTTTCTTT
CDR3aa: CASSSAGTGNTEAFF

abundance: many
d_gene: TRBD1
j_gene: TRBJ2-7
v_gene: TRBV5-1
CDR3nt: TGCGCCAGCAGCTTGGGACAGGGGGGTTACGAGCAGTACTTC
CDR3aa: CASSLGQGGYEQYF

abundance: few
d_gene: .
j_gene: TRBJ2-7
v_gene: TRBV5-6
CDR3nt: TGTGCCAGCAGCTTGTGGGGCTCAGGCTACGAGCAGTACTTC
CDR3aa: CASSLWGSGYEQYF

abundance: .
d_gene: .
j_gene: TRBJ1-1
v_gene: TRBV20-1
CDR3nt: TGCAGTGCTAGACCCAGACAGATGAACACTGAAGCTTTCTTT
CDR3aa: CSARPRQMNTEAFF

abundance: .
d_gene: .
j_gene: TRBJ1-4
v_gene: TRBV5-1
CDR3nt: TGCGCCAGCAGCTTGGAACTGAACGGGGCGGTTGGAAAACTGTTTTTT
CDR3aa: CASSLELNGAVGKLFF

abundance: .
d_gene: .
j_gene: TRBJ2-3
v_gene: TRBV20-1
CDR3nt: TGCAGTGCTAGACGGTCGGCAGGGAGGATTCTAGGCACAGATACGCAGTATTTT
CDR3aa: CSARRSAGRILGTDTQYF

abundance: few
d_gene: .
j_gene: TRBJ2-5
v_gene: TRBV25-1
CDR3nt: TGTGCCAGCAGTGTCCAGGATTACCAAGAGACCCAGTACTTC
CDR3aa: CASSVQDYQETQYF

abundance: few
d_gene: TRBD1
j_gene: TRBJ1-5
v_gene: TRBV5-6
CDR3nt: TGTGCCAGCAGTGTCCTAGGACAGGAGGGAAATCAGCCCCAGCATTTT
CDR3aa: CASSVLGQEGNQPQHF

abundance: .
d_gene: .
j_gene: TRBJ2-7
v_gene: TRBV6-2/TRBV6-3
CDR3nt: TGTGCCAGCAGTTACTCGGGTGGGGGTCGTGACGAGCAGTACTTC
CDR3aa: CASSYSGGGRDEQYF

abundance: many
d_gene: .
j_gene: TRBJ2-7
v_gene: TRBV12-3/TRBV12-4
CDR3nt: TGTGCCAGCAGTTTATCCGTAAGACAGGAGCAGTACTTC
CDR3aa: CASSLSVRQEQYF

abundance: few
d_gene: TRBD2
j_gene: TRBJ2-3
v_gene: TRBV5-5
CDR3nt: TGTGCCAGCAGCATAGCGGCAGCGGGGGTACAAGATACGCAGTATTTT
CDR3aa: CASSIAAAGVQDTQYF

abundance: .
d_gene: .
j_gene: TRBJ2-2
v_gene: TRBV9
CDR3nt: TGTGCCAGCAGCCCGAGGAGGGCGGGGACCGGGGAGCTGTTTTTT
CDR3aa: CASSPRRAGTGELFF

abundance: .
d_gene: .
j_gene: TRBJ1-5
v_gene: TRBV19
CDR3nt: TGTGCCAGTAGCCCAAGACATAGCAATCAGCCCCAGCATTTT
CDR3aa: CASSPRHSNQPQHF

abundance: many
d_gene: .
j_gene: TRBJ1-4
v_gene: TRBV5-1
CDR3nt: TGCGCCAGCAGCATGACAGTCCCCCGGGGCGAAAAACTGTTTTTT
CDR3aa: CASSMTVPRGEKLFF

abundance: .
d_gene: TRBD1
j_gene: TRBJ1-2
v_gene: TRBV6-5
CDR3nt: TGTGCCAGCAGTTCGACAGGGGGCAATGGCTACACCTTC
CDR3aa: CASSSTGGNGYTF

abundance: .
d_gene: .
j_gene: TRBJ2-5
v_gene: TRBV5-5
CDR3nt: TGTGCCAGCAGCTCCGCGGGACAGCAAGAGACCCAGTACTTC
CDR3aa: CASSSAGQQETQYF

abundance: many
d_gene: TRBD2
j_gene: TRBJ2-1
v_gene: TRBV7-3
CDR3nt: TGTGCCAGCAGCTTAAGTGGCGGGACTAGATACAATGAGCAGTTCTTC
CDR3aa: CASSLSGGTRYNEQFF

abundance: .
d_gene: .
j_gene: TRBJ1-1
v_gene: TRBV12-3/TRBV12-4
CDR3nt: TGTGCCAGCAGTTTGTCAGGAAGGAGGACTGAAGCTTTCTTT
CDR3aa: CASSLSGRRTEAFF

abundance: .
d_gene: .
j_gene: TRBJ2-7
v_gene: TRBV4-2
CDR3nt: TGTGCCAGCAGCCAGGGGGCTAGCGACTCCTACGAGCAGTACTTC
CDR3aa: CASSQGASDSYEQYF

abundance: .
d_gene: .
j_gene: TRBJ1-3
v_gene: TRBV6-5
CDR3nt: TGTGCCAGCAGTTACCGGGAGGGAACCGCTGGAAACACCATATATTTT
CDR3aa: CASSYREGTAGNTIYF

abundance: .
d_gene: .
j_gene: TRBJ1-2
v_gene: TRBV6-1
CDR3nt: TGTGCCAGCAGCGGGGGGGGGCGAAAAGACTATGGCTACACCTTC
CDR3aa: CASSGGGRKDYGYTF

abundance: many
d_gene: TRBD1
j_gene: TRBJ2-4
v_gene: TRBV5-1
CDR3nt: TGCGCCAGCAGCTTGGACAGGGGTTACATTCAGTACTTC
CDR3aa: CASSLDRGYIQYF

abundance: few
d_gene: TRBD1
j_gene: TRBJ1-2
v_gene: TRBV7-8
CDR3nt: TGTGCCAGCAGCTCGGGACAGGGGACTAACTATGGCTACACCTTC
CDR3aa: CASSSGQGTNYGYTF

abundance: few
d_gene: .
j_gene: TRBJ1-1
v_gene: TRBV7-2
CDR3nt: TGTGCCAGCAGCTTAGTACAGGGATTCATGAACACTGAAGCTTTCTTT
CDR3aa: CASSLVQGFMNTEAFF

abundance: many
d_gene: .
j_gene: TRBJ2-5
v_gene: TRBV15
CDR3nt: TGTGCCACCAGCAGAGGACAGAAAGAGACCCAGTACTTC
CDR3aa: CATSRGQKETQYF

abundance: .
d_gene: TRBD2
j_gene: TRBJ2-7
v_gene: TRBV27
CDR3nt: TGTGCCAGCAGTTTAAAGTTAGGCGGGGGGCGCTCCTACGAGCAGTACTTC
CDR3aa: CASSLKLGGGRSYEQYF

abundance: .
d_gene: .
j_gene: TRBJ1-5
v_gene: TRBV21-1
CDR3nt: TGTGCCAGCAGCAATCCACAGGGAGGACAGGAGATTTATAGCAATCAGCCCCAGCATTTT
CDR3aa: CASSNPQGGQEIYSNQPQHF

abundance: .
d_gene: .
j_gene: TRBJ1-2
v_gene: TRBV7-2
CDR3nt: TGTGCCAGCAGCTCGGGACGGTACTATGGCTACACCTTC
CDR3aa: CASSSGRYYGYTF

abundance: many
d_gene: .
j_gene: TRBJ2-3
v_gene: TRBV12-3/TRBV12-4
CDR3nt: TGTGCCAGCAGCGGATCGGGACGAACAGATACGCAGTATTTT
CDR3aa: CASSGSGRTDTQYF

abundance: few
d_gene: .
j_gene: TRBJ1-3
v_gene: TRBV30
CDR3nt: TGTGCCTGGAGTGTACTCAGTTTTGGAAACACCATATATTTT
CDR3aa: CAWSVLSFGNTIYF

abundance: few
d_gene: .
j_gene: TRBJ2-3
v_gene: TRBV7-2
CDR3nt: TGTGCCAGCAGCTTAGGGGGGACGGTCCTCAATACGCAGTATTTT
CDR3aa: CASSLGGTVLNTQYF

abundance: many
d_gene: .
j_gene: TRBJ2-5
v_gene: TRBV30
CDR3nt: TGTGCCTGGAGTGGCGACTACACCTACCAAGAGACCCAGTACTTC
CDR3aa: CAWSGDYTYQETQYF

abundance: .
d_gene: TRBD2
j_gene: TRBJ2-1
v_gene: TRBV20-1
CDR3nt: TGCAGTGCTACTAGCGGGGTATACAATGAGCAGTTCTTC
CDR3aa: CSATSGVYNEQFF

abundance: .
d_gene: .
j_gene: TRBJ2-2
v_gene: TRBV12-3/TRBV12-4
CDR3nt: TGTGCCAGCAGTTTCAACAGCCTAAACACCGGGGAGCTGTTTTTT
CDR3aa: CASSFNSLNTGELFF

abundance: .
d_gene: .
j_gene: TRBJ2-7
v_gene: TRBV5-1
CDR3nt: TGCGCCAGCAGCTTCCCCGAGCAGTACTTC
CDR3aa: CASSFPEQYF

abundance: few
d_gene: .
j_gene: TRBJ2-7
v_gene: TRBV7-6
CDR3nt: TGTGCCAGCAGCTTAGGAGTTGTCATGGGGGGTATTTACGACGAGCAGTACTTC
CDR3aa: CASSLGVVMGGIYDEQYF